The 17 T cell receptor beta chains below all came from one sample that was sequenced in a study of Ad26.COV2.S vaccination and SARS-CoV-2 variants listed by TCRdb under 2021. Library preparation used the immunoSEQ multiplex PCR assay. TCRdb re-hosts the immuneACCESS table, in-frame sequences only. Its copies lack some clones; in the studies checked, an unresolved V gene accounts for under half of them, and the cause for the rest is not known. The sample has roughly 350,000 clones on record, about 85% of them singletons. The ten largest clones add up to around 6.6% of the sample. Read against the paper, the sample's treatment or condition label means: about 20 received Ad26.COV2.S at low or high dose, single or two shots; 5 received placebo; per-sample allocation not given. For vaccine and placebo recipients, repertoires were sequenced using samples collected on day 63 after the first injection.

Sequenced here: peripheral blood, sampled in a trial of Ad26.COV2.S vaccine versus placebo. Receptors originate from a person between 18 and 60 years old who received the Ad26.COV2.S COVID-19 vaccine or a placebo.

The rearrangement joins TRBV3-1 (or the pseudogene TRBV3-2) to TRBJ2-7; D unresolved. Trimming removed 4 bases at V and 9 bases at J, with 16 bases between. Germline V gene data show CDR1 as LGHDT and CDR2 as YNNKEL (reference sequence). This CDR3 spans 13 amino acids. Here the CDR3 reads CASSPSLQRGQYF. CDR3 in DNA: TGTGCCAGCAGCCCTTCGCTACAGCGCGGGCAGTACTTC.

CDR3 sequence: CASSMVGQNREKLFF. Here the CDR3 DNA reads TGTGCCAGTAGTATGGTCGGACAGAATCGGGAAAAACTGTTTTTT. The rearrangement uses TRBV19 and TRBJ1-4, with D possibly TRBD1 on 6 matching bases. Trimming took off 3 bases at V and 8 bases at J, with 16 bases between the two ends. CDR3 length: 15 amino acids. Germline CDR1 reads LNHDA; CDR2 reads SQIVND (reference sequence). Using reference TRBV19 and TRBJ1-4 for the parts outside the CDR3, the full variable domain is DGGITQSPKYLFRKEGQNVTLSCEQNLNHDAMYWYRQDPGQGLRLIYYSQIVNDFQKGDIAEGYSVSREKKESFPLTVTSAQKNPTAFYLCASSMVGQNREKLFFGSGTQLSVL.

The chain couples TRBV6-5 to TRBJ1-6; a possible D gene is TRBD1 (5 bases). The CDR3 covers 15 residues. Germline V gene sequence: CDR1 MNHEY, CDR2 SVGAGI. V was pared by 2 bases and J by 10 bases, with 15 bases between. This CDR3 reads CASSYDDSLRSPLHF. CDR3 sequence (DNA): TGTGCCAGCAGTTACGATGACAGCCTAAGGTCACCCCTCCACTTT.

The chain couples TRBV28 to TRBJ2-7; D not certain. The CDR3 runs to 15 residues. V was clipped by 7 bases and J by 2 bases, with 18 bases between them. Germline CDR1 is MDHEN and CDR2 is SYDVKM. This CDR3 reads CASKYSRASPYEQYF. CDR3 nucleotides: TGTGCCAGCAAATACTCCCGGGCTTCCCCCTACGAGCAGTACTTC.

This chain joins TRBV29-1 and TRBJ2-2; D call uncertain. There are 13 residues in the CDR3. V dropped 1 base and J dropped 0 bases, with 3 bases sitting between them. CDR1 is SQVTM, CDR2 ANQGSEA, per germline. The CDR3 bases are TGCAGCGTTGAAGCGGCGAACACCGGGGAGCTGTTTTTT. It yields the protein CSVEAANTGELFF.

This rearrangement joins TRBV5-6 to TRBJ1-2; possible D gene TRBD1, 5 bases. Germline V gives CDR1 SGHDT, CDR2 YYEEEE. V shed 3 bases and J shed 3 bases, with 12 bases lying between them. The CDR3 length is 14 residues. The CDR3 reads CASSSGGYDYGYTF. DNA for the CDR3: TGTGCCAGCAGCTCGGGGGGTTATGACTATGGCTACACCTTC.

The J gene is TRBJ2-5, the V gene TRBV7-9; D is uncertain. Germline V lookup: CDR1 SEHNR, CDR2 FQNEAQ (reference sequence). The V end was cut by 3 bases, the J end by 7 bases, with 6 bases between. The CDR3 extends over 11 amino acids. The CDR3 bases are TGTGCCAGCAGCTTGGAGAGGACCCAGTACTTC. Protein sequence: CASSLERTQYF.

This chain links TRBV11-3 with TRBJ2-5; TRBD2 matches 7 bases. J lost 1 base, V lost 5 bases, and 7 bases had no gene match. Germline V gene data show CDR1 as SGHNT and CDR2 as YENEEA. The CDR3 extends over 15 amino acids. This chain's CDR3 is CASSTGTMAQETQYF. The CDR3 region has the DNA TGTGCCAGCAGCACCGGGACTATGGCCCAAGAGACCCAGTACTTC.

V usage is TRBV7-9 and J usage is TRBJ1-1, with 10 bases identical to TRBD1. This CDR3 comprises 16 residues. Germline assignment: CDR1 SEHNR and CDR2 FQNEAQ (reference sequence). J gave up 0 bases and V 5 bases, and 6 bases lay outside the gene matches. The CDR3 loop is CASSDRGRKVNTEAFF. In DNA form, the CDR3 reads TGTGCCAGCAGCGACAGGGGGCGGAAGGTGAACACTGAAGCTTTCTTT.

The chain couples TRBV7-9 to TRBJ1-1; TRBD1 is a possible D gene (6 bases). The V gene's germline CDR1 is SEHNR and CDR2 FQNEAQ (reference sequence). The CDR3 contains 15 residues. V was trimmed by 5 bases and J by 4 bases, leaving 17 bases between them. The CDR3 coding sequence is TGTGCCAGCAGCGTACAACAGGGATCCTTCACTGAAGCTTTCTTT. Translated, it gives CASSVQQGSFTEAFF. The variable domain in full, completed from reference TRBV7-9 and TRBJ1-1, reads DTGVSQNPRHKITKRGQNVTFRCDPISEHNRLYWYRQTLGQGPEFLTYFQNEAQLEKSRLLSDRFSAERPKGSFSTLEIQRTEQGDSAMYLCASSVQQGSFTEAFFGQGTRLTVV.

The V call is TRBV7-2, the J call TRBJ1-5, with TRBD1 as a possible D gene (6 bases). The CDR3 length is 13 residues. Germline CDR1 SGHTA, CDR2 FQGNSA. The V end was cut by 4 bases, the J end by 9 bases, with 13 bases between. The CDR3 DNA is TGTGCCAGCAGCTGGGGAGGGGGGTTGCCCCAGCATTTT. This encodes CASSWGGGLPQHF.

The chain uses TRBV3-1 (or the pseudogene TRBV3-2) and TRBJ1-1; no clear D gene. CDR3 length: 15 residues. V shed 6 bases and J shed 6 bases, with 20 bases lying between them. Germline V gene sequence: CDR1 LGHDT, CDR2 YNNKEL (reference sequence). This CDR3 reads CASRPNEVSSAEAFF. CDR3 nucleotides: TGTGCCAGCAGGCCCAATGAAGTAAGCTCCGCTGAAGCTTTCTTT.

Only a few counts were recorded for this clone. The DNA of the CDR3 is TGTGCCAGTAGTATAGACAGGGGGCATCACTATGGCTACACCTTC. It yields the protein CASSIDRGHHYGYTF. This chain connects TRBV19 to TRBJ1-2, with 8 bases matching TRBD1. This CDR3 comprises 15 residues. CDR1 is LNHDA, CDR2 SQIVND, per germline (reference sequence). V lost 0 bases to trimming and J lost 3 bases; unmatched junction nucleotides: 3.

The rearrangement links TRBV30 to TRBJ1-6; D unclear. V was clipped by 1 base and J by 3 bases, with 16 bases between them. This CDR3 contains 17 residues. Germline CDR1 reads GTSNPN; CDR2 reads SVGIG (reference sequence). This CDR3 is CAWSGRRPHVYNSPLHF. DNA for the CDR3: TGTGCCTGGAGTGGGCGCCGCCCTCATGTCTATAATTCACCCCTCCACTTT.

V and J are TRBV4-1 and TRBJ2-7, with D possibly TRBD1 on 5 matching bases. The length of the CDR3 is 15 residues. Germline lookup yields CDR1 MGHRA and CDR2 YSYEKL. V gave up 4 bases and J gave up 2 bases, with 15 bases separating them. The CDR3 protein is CASSPSWGGTYEQYF. In nucleotides, the CDR3 is TGCGCCAGCAGCCCCTCTTGGGGCGGTACCTACGAGCAGTACTTC.

The J gene is TRBJ2-2, the V gene TRBV5-1; 7 bases fit TRBD2. CDR3 size: 16 residues. CDR1 SGHRS and CDR2 YFSETQ come from the germline V gene. Unmatched junction bases numbered 7, after V lost 0 bases and J lost 5 bases. CDR3 region: CASSLVAGDGTGELFF. The CDR3 bases are TGCGCCAGCAGCTTGGTGGCGGGAGATGGGACCGGGGAGCTGTTTTTT.

The chain couples TRBV9 to TRBJ2-1; D call uncertain. The germline V and J ends were trimmed by 0 bases and 10 bases, with 5 bases remaining between them. The CDR3 has 11 amino acids. Germline V gene sequence: CDR1 SGDLS, CDR2 YYNGEE. In nucleotides, the CDR3 is TGTGCCAGCAGCGTAGAGGTAGAGCAGTTCTTC. Translating it yields CASSVEVEQFF.